This TCR beta chain was documented in a study of T-cell memory formation after mild COVID-19. The study, taken as a whole, reports: The study found contracting CD4+ clones mainly in CM and EM and contracting CD8+ clones in EMRA.

As to this clonotype: As yet, its antigen is unknown.

TCRdb passed the 5' RACE reads through MiXCR, listing each CDR3 protein once. The sample lists a few hundred thousand distinct CDR3 sequences, more than 15% occurring once. V was clipped by 9 bases and J by 5 bases, with 11 bases between them. Germline CDR1 reads MNHNY; CDR2 reads SVGAGI (reference sequence). The CDR3 is 12 residues long. The rearrangement joins TRBV6-6 to TRBJ2-1; D remains ambiguous. This TCR derives from a man aged 18-30 years who had mild COVID-19 (a few samples of this study predate the infection). Cell type and time point are not known. Specimen: PBMCs or a T cell subset sorted from them (not recorded which). The CDR3 region has the DNA TGTGCCAGTATTACTGAAAACAATGAGCAGTTCTTC. It encodes CASITENNEQFF.